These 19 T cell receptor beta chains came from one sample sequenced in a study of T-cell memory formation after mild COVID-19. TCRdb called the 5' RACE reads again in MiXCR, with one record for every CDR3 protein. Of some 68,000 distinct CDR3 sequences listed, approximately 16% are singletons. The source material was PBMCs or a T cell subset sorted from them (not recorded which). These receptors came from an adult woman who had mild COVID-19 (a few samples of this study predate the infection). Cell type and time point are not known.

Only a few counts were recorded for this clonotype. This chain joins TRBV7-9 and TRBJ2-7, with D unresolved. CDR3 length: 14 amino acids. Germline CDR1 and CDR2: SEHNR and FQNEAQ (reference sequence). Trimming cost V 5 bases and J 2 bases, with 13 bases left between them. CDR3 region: CASSVGWVPYEQYF. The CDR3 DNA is TGTGCCAGCAGCGTCGGATGGGTCCCCTACGAGCAGTACTTC.

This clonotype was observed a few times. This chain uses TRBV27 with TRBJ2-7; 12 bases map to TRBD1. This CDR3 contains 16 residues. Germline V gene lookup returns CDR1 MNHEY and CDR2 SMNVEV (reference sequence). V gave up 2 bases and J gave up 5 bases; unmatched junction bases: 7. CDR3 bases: TGTGCCAGCAGTTTACCTCCGGGACAGGGGGCCAACGAGCAGTACTTC. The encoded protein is CASSLPPGQGANEQYF.

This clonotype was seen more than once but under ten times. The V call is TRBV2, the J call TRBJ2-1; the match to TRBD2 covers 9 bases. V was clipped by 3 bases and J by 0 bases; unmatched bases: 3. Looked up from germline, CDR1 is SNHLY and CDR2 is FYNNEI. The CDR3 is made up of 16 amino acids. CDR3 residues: CASSEVAGVSYNEQFF. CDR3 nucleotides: TGTGCCAGCAGTGAGGTAGCGGGAGTCTCCTACAATGAGCAGTTCTTC.

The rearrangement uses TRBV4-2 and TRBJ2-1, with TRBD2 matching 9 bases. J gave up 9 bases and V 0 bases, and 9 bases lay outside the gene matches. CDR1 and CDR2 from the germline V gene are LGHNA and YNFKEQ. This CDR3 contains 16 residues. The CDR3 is CASSQDGAGGPGEQFF. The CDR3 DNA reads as TGTGCCAGCAGCCAAGATGGGGCGGGAGGGCCTGGTGAGCAGTTCTTC.

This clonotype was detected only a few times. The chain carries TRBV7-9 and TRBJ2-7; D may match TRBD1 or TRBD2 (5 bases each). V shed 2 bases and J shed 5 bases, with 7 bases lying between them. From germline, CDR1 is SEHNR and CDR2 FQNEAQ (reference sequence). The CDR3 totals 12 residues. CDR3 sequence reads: CASSLWGNEQYF. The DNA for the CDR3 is TGTGCCAGCAGCTTATGGGGGAACGAGCAGTACTTC.

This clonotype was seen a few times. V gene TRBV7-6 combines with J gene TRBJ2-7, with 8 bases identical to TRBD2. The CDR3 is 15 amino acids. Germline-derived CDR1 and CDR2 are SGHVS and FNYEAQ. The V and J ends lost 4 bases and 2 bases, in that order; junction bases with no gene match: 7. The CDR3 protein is CASSSSAGAAYEQYF. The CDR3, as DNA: TGTGCCAGCAGCTCTTCAGCGGGAGCGGCCTACGAGCAGTACTTC.

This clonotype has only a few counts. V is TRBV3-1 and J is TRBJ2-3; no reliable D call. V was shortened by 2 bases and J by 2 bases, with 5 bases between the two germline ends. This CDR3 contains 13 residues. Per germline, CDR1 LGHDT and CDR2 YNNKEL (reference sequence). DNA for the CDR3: TGTGCCAGCAGCCAAAGAGCCACAGATACGCAGTATTTT. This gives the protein CASSQRATDTQYF.

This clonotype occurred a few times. This CDR3 reads CASSQDETGGQRETQYF. Here the CDR3 DNA reads TGCGCCAGCAGCCAAGATGAGACGGGGGGGCAGAGAGAGACCCAGTACTTC. This chain uses TRBV4-1 with TRBJ2-5; 8 nucleotides match TRBD2. V dropped 0 bases and J dropped 4; count of bases not matched to a gene: 10. There are 17 residues in the CDR3. CDR1 is MGHRA and CDR2 is YSYEKL in the germline V gene.

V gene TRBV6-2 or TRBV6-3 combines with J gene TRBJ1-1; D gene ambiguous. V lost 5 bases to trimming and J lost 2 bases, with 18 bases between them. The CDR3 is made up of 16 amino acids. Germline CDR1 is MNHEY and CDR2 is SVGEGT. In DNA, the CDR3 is TGTGCCAGCAGTACCCATCTGGGGAGAACAAACACTGAAGCTTTCTTT. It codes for CASSTHLGRTNTEAFF.

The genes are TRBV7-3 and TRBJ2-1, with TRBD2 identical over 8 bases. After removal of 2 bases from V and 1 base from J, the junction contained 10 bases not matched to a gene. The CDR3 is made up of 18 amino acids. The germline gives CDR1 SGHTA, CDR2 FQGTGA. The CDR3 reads CASSLEVSGLGSYNEQFF. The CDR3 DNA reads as TGTGCCAGCAGCTTAGAGGTCTCGGGACTAGGTTCCTACAATGAGCAGTTCTTC.

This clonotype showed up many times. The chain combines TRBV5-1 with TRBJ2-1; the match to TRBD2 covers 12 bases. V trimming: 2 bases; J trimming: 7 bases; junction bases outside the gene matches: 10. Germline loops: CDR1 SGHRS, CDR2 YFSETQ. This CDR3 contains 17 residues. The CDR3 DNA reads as TGCGCCAGCAGCTTATCTCCCCTAGCGGGAGGGTATAATGAGCAGTTCTTC. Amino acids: CASSLSPLAGGYNEQFF. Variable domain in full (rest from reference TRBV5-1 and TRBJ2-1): KAGVTQTPRYLIKTRGQQVTLSCSPISGHRSVSWYQQTPGQGLQFLFEYFSETQRNKGNFPGRFSGRQFSNSRSEMNVSTLELGDSALYLCASSLSPLAGGYNEQFFGPGTRLTVL.

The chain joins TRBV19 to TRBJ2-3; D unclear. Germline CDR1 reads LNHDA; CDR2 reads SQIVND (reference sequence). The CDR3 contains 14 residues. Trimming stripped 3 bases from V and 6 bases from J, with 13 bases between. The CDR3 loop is CASSINRHMDTQYF. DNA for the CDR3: TGTGCCAGTAGTATTAACCGCCACATGGATACGCAGTATTTT.

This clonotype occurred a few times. CDR3 in amino acids: CSARGQGGDNEQFF. The CDR3 DNA reads TGCAGTGCTAGAGGACAGGGAGGTGACAATGAGCAGTTCTTC. The chain carries TRBV20-1 and TRBJ2-1, with D perhaps TRBD1 (7 bases). The germline gives CDR1 DFQATT, CDR2 SNEGSKA (reference sequence). The CDR3 consists of 14 residues. Deletions cut 1 base from V and 5 bases from J, with 12 bases between.

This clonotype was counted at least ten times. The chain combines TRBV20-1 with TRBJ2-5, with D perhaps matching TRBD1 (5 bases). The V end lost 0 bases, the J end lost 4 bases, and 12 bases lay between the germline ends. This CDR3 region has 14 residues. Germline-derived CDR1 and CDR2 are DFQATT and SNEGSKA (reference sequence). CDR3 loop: CSARDRTPLETQYF. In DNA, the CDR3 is TGCAGTGCTAGAGATCGGACACCATTAGAGACCCAGTACTTC.

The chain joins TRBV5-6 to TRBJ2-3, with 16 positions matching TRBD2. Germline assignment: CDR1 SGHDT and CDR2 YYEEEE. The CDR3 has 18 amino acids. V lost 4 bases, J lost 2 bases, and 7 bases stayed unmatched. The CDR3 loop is CASSPGTSGGAPTDTQYF. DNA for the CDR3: TGTGCCAGCAGCCCGGGGACTAGCGGGGGGGCCCCCACAGATACGCAGTATTTT.

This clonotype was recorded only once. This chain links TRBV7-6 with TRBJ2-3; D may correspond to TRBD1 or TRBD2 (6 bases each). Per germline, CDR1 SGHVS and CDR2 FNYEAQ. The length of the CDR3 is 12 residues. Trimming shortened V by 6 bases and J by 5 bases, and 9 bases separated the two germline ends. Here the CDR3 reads CASSRGQDTQYF. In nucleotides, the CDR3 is TGTGCCAGCAGTCGGGGGCAAGATACGCAGTATTTT. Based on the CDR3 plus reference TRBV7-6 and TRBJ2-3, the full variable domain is GAGVSQSPRYKVTKRGQDVALRCDPISGHVSLYWYRQALGQGPEFLTYFNYEAQQDKSGLPNDRFSAERPEGSISTLTIQRTEQRDSAMYRCASSRGQDTQYFGPGTRLTVL.

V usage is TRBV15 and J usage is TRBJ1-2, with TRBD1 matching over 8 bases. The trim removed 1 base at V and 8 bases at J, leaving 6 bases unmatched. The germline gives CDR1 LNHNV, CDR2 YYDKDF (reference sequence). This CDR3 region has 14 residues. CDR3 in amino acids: CATSRVQQGEGYTF. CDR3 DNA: TGTGCCACCAGCAGAGTTCAACAGGGGGAGGGCTACACCTTC.

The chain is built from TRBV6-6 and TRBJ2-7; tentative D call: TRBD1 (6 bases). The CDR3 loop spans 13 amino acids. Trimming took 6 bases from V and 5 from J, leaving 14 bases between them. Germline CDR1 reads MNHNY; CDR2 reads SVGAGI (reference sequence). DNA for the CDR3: TGTGCCAGCAGCCGACAGGTGGGGAACGAGCAGTACTTC. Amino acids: CASSRQVGNEQYF.

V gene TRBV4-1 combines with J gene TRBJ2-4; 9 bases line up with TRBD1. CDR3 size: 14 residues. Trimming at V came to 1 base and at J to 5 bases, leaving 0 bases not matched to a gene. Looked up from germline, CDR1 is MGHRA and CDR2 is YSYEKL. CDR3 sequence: CASSQGTGENIQYF. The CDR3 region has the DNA TGCGCCAGCAGCCAAGGGACAGGGGAAAACATTCAGTACTTC.